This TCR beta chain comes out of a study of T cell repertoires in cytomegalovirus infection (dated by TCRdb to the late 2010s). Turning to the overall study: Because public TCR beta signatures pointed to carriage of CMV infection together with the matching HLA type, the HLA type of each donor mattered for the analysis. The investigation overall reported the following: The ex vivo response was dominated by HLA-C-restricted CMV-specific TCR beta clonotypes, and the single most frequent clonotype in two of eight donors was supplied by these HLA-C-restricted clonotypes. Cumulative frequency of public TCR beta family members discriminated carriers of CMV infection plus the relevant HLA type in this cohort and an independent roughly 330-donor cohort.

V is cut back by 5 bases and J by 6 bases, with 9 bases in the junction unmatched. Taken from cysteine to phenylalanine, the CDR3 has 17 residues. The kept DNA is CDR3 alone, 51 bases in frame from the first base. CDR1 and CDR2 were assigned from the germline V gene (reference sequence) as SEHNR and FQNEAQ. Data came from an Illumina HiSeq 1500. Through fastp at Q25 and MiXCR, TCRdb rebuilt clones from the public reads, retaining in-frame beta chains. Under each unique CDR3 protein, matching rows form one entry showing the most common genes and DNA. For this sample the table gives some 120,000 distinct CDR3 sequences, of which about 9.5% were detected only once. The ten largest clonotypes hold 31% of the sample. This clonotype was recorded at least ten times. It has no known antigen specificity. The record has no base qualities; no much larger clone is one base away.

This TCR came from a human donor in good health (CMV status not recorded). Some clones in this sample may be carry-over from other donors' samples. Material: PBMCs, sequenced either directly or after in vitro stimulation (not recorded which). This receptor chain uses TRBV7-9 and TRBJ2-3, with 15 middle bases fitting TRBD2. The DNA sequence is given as TGTGCCAGCAGCGCGGCGGGACTAGCGGGAGGTTGGGATACGCAGTATTTT. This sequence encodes CASSAAGLAGGWDTQYF.